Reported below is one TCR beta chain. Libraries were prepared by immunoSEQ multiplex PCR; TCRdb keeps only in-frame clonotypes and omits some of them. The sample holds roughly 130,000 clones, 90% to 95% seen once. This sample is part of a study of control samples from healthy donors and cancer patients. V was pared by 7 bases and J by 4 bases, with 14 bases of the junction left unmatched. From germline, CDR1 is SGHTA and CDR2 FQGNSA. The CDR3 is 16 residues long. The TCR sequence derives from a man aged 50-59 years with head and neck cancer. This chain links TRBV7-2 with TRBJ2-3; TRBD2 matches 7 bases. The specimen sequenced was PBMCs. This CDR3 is CASNLPRGSWADTQYF. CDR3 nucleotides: TGTGCCAGCAATCTCCCGCGGGGGAGTTGGGCAGATACGCAGTATTTT.